A single sample gave rise to the 30 T cell receptor beta chains below, sequenced in a study of T cells in Graves' hyperthyroidism and ophthalmopathy. Amplification yielded TCR beta CDR3 regions, with RNA transcripts as the source. The TCR CDR3 first-round RT-PCR relied on the HTBI primer set. TCRdb passed the multiplex PCR reads through MiXCR, listing each CDR3 protein once. The sample has roughly 500,000 distinct CDR3 sequences, around 50% seen once. Sequencing input: peripheral blood or thyroid tissue (not recorded which). Receptors originate from an adult woman with Graves' disease, either hyperthyroidism or ophthalmopathy (not recorded which).

This clonotype was detected only a few times. V usage is TRBV3-1 and J usage is TRBJ2-7; no reliable D call. Between the trimmed V and J ends, which lost 4 bases and 7 bases, there was a span of 14 bases. Germline V gene sequence: CDR1 LGHDT, CDR2 YNNKEL (reference sequence). This CDR3 contains 13 residues. The DNA of the CDR3 is TGTGCCAGCAGCCTCTCCTCCACTGGGGAGCAGTACTTC. It specifies CASSLSSTGEQYF.

Comment on this clonotype: A read error may produce the germline difference seen at one junction end. The rearrangement links TRBV19 to TRBJ1-5, with D maybe TRBD1 (5 bases). Germline V gene lookup returns CDR1 LNHDA and CDR2 SQIVND (reference sequence). The length of the CDR3 is 16 residues. The CDR3 loop reads CASSLAGGGGNQPQHF. The CDR3 bases are TGCGCCAGCAGCTTGGCCGGGGGGGGAGGCAATCAGCCCCAGCATTTT.

The CDR3 loop reads CASSLFLQSSGANVLTF. CDR3 nucleotides: TGTGCCAGCAGCTTGTTCCTGCAAAGCTCTGGGGCCAACGTCCTGACTTTC. The gene calls are TRBV5-4 and TRBJ2-6; D is undetermined. Germline CDR1 is SGHNT and CDR2 is YYREEE (reference sequence). The CDR3 length is 17 residues. With 1 base removed from V and 0 bases from J, the gap between germline ends came to 11 bases.

For the CDR3, the DNA is TGTGCCAGCAGTGTACGTAGCGGGAGAGAGAATGAGCAGTTCTTC. It translates to CASSVRSGRENEQFF. The chain combines TRBV2 with TRBJ2-1; TRBD2 aligns across 9 bases. The CDR3 runs to 15 residues. Trimming took 4 bases from V and 7 from J; bases not matched to a gene: 8. CDR1 is SNHLY and CDR2 is FYNNEI in the germline V gene.

This clonotype was observed many times. This chain joins TRBV19 and TRBJ1-6; 9 bases are shared with TRBD1. This CDR3 spans 14 amino acids. The V gene end was trimmed by 8 bases and the J gene end by 7 bases; junction bases not matched to a gene: 6. The germline V gene encodes CDR1 LNHDA and CDR2 SQIVND (reference sequence). CDR3 coding DNA: TGTGCCAGTTCCCGTGGACAGGGGAATTCACCCCTCCACTTT. Translation: CASSRGQGNSPLHF. Full variable domain (outside the CDR3, taken from reference TRBV19 and TRBJ1-6): DGGITQSPKYLFRKEGQNVTLSCEQNLNHDAMYWYRQDPGQGLRLIYYSQIVNDFQKGDIAEGYSVSREKKESFPLTVTSAQKNPTAFYLCASSRGQGNSPLHFGNGTRLTVT.

The chain couples TRBV19 to TRBJ1-1; 8 positions match TRBD1. Losses at the gene ends were 7 bases for V and 1 base for J; bases not matched to a gene: 11. The CDR3 consists of 16 residues. CDR1 LNHDA and CDR2 SQIVND come from the germline V gene (reference sequence). CDR3: CASNLGTGGGNTEAFF. The CDR3 DNA reads TGTGCCAGTAACCTAGGGACAGGAGGGGGGAACACTGAAGCTTTCTTT.

A word on this clonotype: The junction and the germline gene differ at one end; a read error may be behind it. The CDR3: CSASYGVNTEAFF. CDR3 nucleotides: TGCAGTGCTAGTTACGGAGTGAACACTGAGGCTTTCTTT. The J gene is TRBJ1-1, the V gene TRBV20-1; D is unresolved. The CDR3 runs to 13 residues. The germline V gene encodes CDR1 DFQATT and CDR2 SNEGSKA (reference sequence).

This clonotype was found many times. The J gene is TRBJ1-2, the V gene TRBV12-3 or TRBV12-4; TRBD1 matches at 9 bases. CDR3 length: 15 residues. The V segment lost 4 bases and the J segment 4 bases; nucleotides outside the gene matches: 7. The CDR3 sequence: CASSSWLGQGYGYTF. The CDR3 nucleotides are TGTGCCAGCAGTTCCTGGCTGGGACAGGGCTATGGCTACACCTTC.

J is TRBJ1-1 and V is TRBV20-1, with TRBD1 identical over 7 bases. CDR3 length: 13 amino acids. The germline gives CDR1 DFQATT, CDR2 SNEGSKA (reference sequence). The J segment lost 4 bases and the V segment lost 5 bases, leaving 7 bases of the junction unmatched. CDR3 residues: CSASSAGGTEAFF. In DNA form, the CDR3 reads TGCAGTGCTTCCTCGGCAGGGGGCACTGAAGCTTTCTTT.

V usage is TRBV14 and J usage is TRBJ1-5, with 8 bases matching TRBD1. Germline assignment: CDR1 SGHDN and CDR2 FVKESK. This CDR3 is 14 amino acids long. The ends lost 0 bases at V and 11 bases at J; junction bases unmatched: 6. The CDR3 loop reads CASSQDWEQGAQHF. In DNA, the CDR3 is TGTGCCAGCAGCCAAGACTGGGAACAGGGGGCCCAGCATTTT.

About this clonotype itself: This may stem from a read error, because a much larger clone lies one nucleotide away. The chain links TRBV5-4 to TRBJ2-7, with TRBD1 matching over 9 bases. This CDR3 has 13 residues. Looked up from germline, CDR1 is SGHNT and CDR2 is YYREEE (reference sequence). The J segment lost 2 bases and the V segment lost 5 bases, leaving 2 bases of the junction unmatched. The CDR3 is CASSGQGTYEQYF. The CDR3 DNA reads as TGTGCCAGCAGTGGACAGGGGACCTACGAGCAGTACTTC.

The rearrangement links TRBV10-3 to TRBJ1-1; unclear D gene. V was cut by 3 bases and J by 5 bases, with 7 bases left in between. This CDR3 spans 12 amino acids. Germline V gene sequence: CDR1 ENHRY, CDR2 SYGVKD. The DNA of the CDR3 is TGTGCCATCAGTGATAGGAGGACTGAAGCTTTCTTT. Protein sequence: CAISDRRTEAFF.

This clonotype was seen ten or more times. This chain links TRBV20-1 with TRBJ1-3; the D is unclear. V gave up 5 bases and J gave up 4 bases, with 6 bases separating them. There are 11 residues in the CDR3. Germline loops: CDR1 DFQATT, CDR2 SNEGSKA (reference sequence). The CDR3 here is CSAPGGNTIYF. The CDR3 DNA sequence: TGCAGTGCTCCGGGGGGAAACACCATATATTTT.

The sample holds a few counts of this clonotype. The chain carries TRBV7-9 and TRBJ2-7; TRBD1 might be the D (6 bases). Per the germline V gene, CDR1 is SEHNR and CDR2 is FQNEAQ (reference sequence). This CDR3 is 18 amino acids long. Between the trimmed V and J ends, which lost 0 bases and 3 bases, there was a span of 21 bases. In DNA form, the CDR3 reads TGTGCCAGCAGCTTAGCTACAGGAGGACAGCTGGTCAACTACGAGCAGTACTTC. This codes for CASSLATGGQLVNYEQYF.

In its sample, this clonotype was seen many times. V usage is TRBV7-2 and J usage is TRBJ2-5; 11 positions match TRBD2. Germline loops: CDR1 SGHTA, CDR2 FQGNSA. This CDR3 contains 19 residues. The ends lost 6 bases at V and 5 bases at J; junction bases unmatched: 20. DNA for the CDR3: TGTGCCAGCAGTCTTATGGGGGAGACACTAGCGGGAGAAGGGGAGACCCAGTACTTC. The encoded protein is CASSLMGETLAGEGETQYF.

In this sample, this clonotype turned up many times. V gene TRBV12-3 or TRBV12-4 combines with J gene TRBJ1-2, with a tentative D call TRBD1 (5 bases). This CDR3 has 14 amino acids. V was trimmed by 5 bases and J by 1 base, leaving 11 bases between them. The CDR3 loop is CASSTGFLNYGYTF. The CDR3 DNA is TGTGCCAGCAGTACAGGTTTCCTTAACTATGGCTACACCTTC.

The sample holds many counts of this clonotype. An end of the junction differs from the germline gene, which may be a read error. J is TRBJ1-1 and V is TRBV27, with TRBD1 identical over 8 bases. In germline, CDR1 is MNHEY, CDR2 SMNVEV (reference sequence). The CDR3 runs 14 residues. The CDR3 DNA is TGTGCCAGCAGTTTGGATCAGGGGGCTCACGGGTCGAACTTT. It specifies CASSLDQGAHGSNF.

The V and J genes are TRBV29-1 and TRBJ2-3; the D is unclear. The CDR3 has 13 amino acids. Trimming shortened V by 7 bases and J by 5 bases, and 16 bases separated the two germline ends. Germline V gene data show CDR1 as SQVTM and CDR2 as ANQGSEA. Here the CDR3 reads CSGAMGWKDTQYF. The DNA for the CDR3 is TGCAGCGGGGCAATGGGATGGAAAGATACGCAGTATTTT.

A note on this clonotype: The junction differs from germline at one of its ends, possibly a read error. The chain has TRBV4-3 and TRBJ1-2, with a weak D call TRBD1 (6 bases). Germline CDR1 LGHNA, CDR2 YSLEER. This CDR3 contains 15 residues. The CDR3 loop is CASSQDPGADYGYIF. CDR3 nucleotide sequence: TGCGCCAGCAGCCAAGATCCAGGGGCGGACTATGGCTACATCTTC.

V and J are TRBV28 and TRBJ1-5, with D possibly TRBD1 on 6 matching bases. CDR3 length equals 14 residues. Per germline, CDR1 MDHEN and CDR2 SYDVKM. Trimming left V 4 bases short and J 12 bases short, with 19 bases between. This chain's CDR3 is CASSSRGGSIIQHF. In nucleotides, the CDR3 is TGTGCCAGCAGTTCGCGAGGGGGGAGCATCATCCAGCATTTT.

The chain joins TRBV29-1 to TRBJ2-5, with TRBD2 as a possible D gene (5 bases). Germline V lookup: CDR1 SQVTM, CDR2 ANQGSEA. This CDR3 region has 12 residues. Trimming shortened V by 0 bases and J by 5 bases, and 7 bases separated the two germline ends. The CDR3 sequence: CSVEEGAETQYF. The CDR3 DNA sequence: TGCAGCGTTGAAGAGGGAGCGGAGACCCAGTACTTC.

This chain uses TRBV20-1 with TRBJ1-5; D perhaps matches TRBD1 (6 bases). With 5 bases removed from V and 2 bases from J, the gap between germline ends came to 10 bases. From germline, CDR1 is DFQATT and CDR2 SNEGSKA (reference sequence). The CDR3 contains 13 residues. CDR3: CSALSGGNQPQHF. The CDR3 DNA sequence: TGCAGTGCTCTATCAGGGGGCAATCAGCCCCAGCATTTT.

V and J are TRBV29-1 and TRBJ2-2; perhaps D is TRBD1 or TRBD2 (5 bases each). V lost 3 bases and J lost 0, with 8 bases in between. This CDR3 has 14 residues. CDR1 is SQVTM and CDR2 is ANQGSEA in the germline V gene. Here the CDR3 DNA reads TGCAGCGTTGATCGGGACCCGAACACCGGGGAGCTGTTTTTT. This sequence encodes CSVDRDPNTGELFF.

Concerning this clonotype: Since a much larger clone is just one base distant, this may be a read error. J is TRBJ2-7 and V is TRBV6-5, with no clear D. Germline lookup yields CDR1 MNHEY and CDR2 SVGAGI. The length of the CDR3 is 14 residues. The V gene lost 5 bases and the J gene lost 2 bases, with 13 bases spanning the gap. The CDR3 DNA sequence: TGTGCCAGCAGTCCCTCGTGCGGAACCTACGAGCAGTACTTC. Protein product: CASSPSCGTYEQYF.

The V gene is TRBV19, the J gene TRBJ1-2; 7 positions match TRBD1. V lost 3 bases to trimming and J lost 5 bases; unmatched junction nucleotides: 6. The CDR3 runs 14 residues. Germline CDR1 and CDR2: LNHDA and SQIVND (reference sequence). CDR3 sequence reads: CASSMETGLYGYTF. The DNA for the CDR3 is TGTGCCAGTAGTATGGAGACAGGGTTGTATGGCTACACCTTC. Complete variable domain (other parts from reference TRBV19 and TRBJ1-2): DGGITQSPKYLFRKEGQNVTLSCEQNLNHDAMYWYRQDPGQGLRLIYYSQIVNDFQKGDIAEGYSVSREKKESFPLTVTSAQKNPTAFYLCASSMETGLYGYTFGSGTRLTVV.

The chain combines TRBV29-1 with TRBJ2-7, with D possibly TRBD2 on 6 matching bases. Germline V gene data show CDR1 as SQVTM and CDR2 as ANQGSEA. The CDR3 is made up of 14 amino acids. In nucleotides, the CDR3 is TGCAGTGCTAGAGGGGAACGGGAGTATGGCGAGCAGTACTTC. It yields the protein CSARGEREYGEQYF.

This clonotype showed up many times. The J gene is TRBJ1-3, the V gene TRBV6-2 or TRBV6-3, with D unclear. This CDR3 region has 13 residues. With 8 bases removed from V and 3 bases from J, the gap between germline ends came to 11 bases. The germline gives CDR1 MNHEY, CDR2 SVGEGT. CDR3 residues: CASSSSRGNTIYF. The CDR3 bases are TGTGCCAGCTCATCGAGTCGTGGAAACACCATATATTTT.

The rearrangement links TRBV15 to TRBJ1-2; 12 bases fit TRBD1. This CDR3 region has 16 residues. The germline CDR1 and CDR2 sequences are LNHNV and YYDKDF (reference sequence). With 0 bases clipped from V and 7 bases from J, the junction kept 6 bases outside the gene matches. CDR3 residues: CATSRDAGQGASGYTF. CDR3 DNA: TGTGCCACCAGCAGAGACGCGGGACAGGGGGCTTCTGGCTACACCTTC.

This clonotype was detected many times. The V gene is TRBV4-1, the J gene TRBJ1-6; D possibly corresponds to TRBD1 (6 bases). The CDR3 runs 16 residues. Deletions cut 2 bases from V and 5 bases from J, with 13 bases between. Germline CDR1 is MGHRA and CDR2 is YSYEKL. The CDR3 sequence is CASSQLTGNNNSPLHF. CDR3 in DNA: TGCGCCAGCAGCCAATTAACAGGGAATAATAATTCACCCCTCCACTTT.

J is TRBJ2-5 and V is TRBV4-2; no firm D call. Germline loops: CDR1 LGHNA, CDR2 YNFKEQ. V lost 4 bases and J lost 2, with 20 bases in between. The CDR3 totals 17 residues. DNA for the CDR3: TGTGCCAGCAGCCCGGGTCTCGACGGTCGACCGCAAGAGACCCAGTACTTC. Translated: CASSPGLDGRPQETQYF.